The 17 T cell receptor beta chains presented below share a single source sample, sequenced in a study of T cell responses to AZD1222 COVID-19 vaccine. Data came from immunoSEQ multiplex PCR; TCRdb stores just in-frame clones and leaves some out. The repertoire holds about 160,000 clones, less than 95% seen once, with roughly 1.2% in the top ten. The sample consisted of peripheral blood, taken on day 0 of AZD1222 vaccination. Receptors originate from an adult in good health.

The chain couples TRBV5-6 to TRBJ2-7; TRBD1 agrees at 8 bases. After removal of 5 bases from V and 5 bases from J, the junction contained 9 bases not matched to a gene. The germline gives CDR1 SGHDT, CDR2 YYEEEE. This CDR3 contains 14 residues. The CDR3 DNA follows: TGTGCCAGCAGGATGCAGGGGGCGATCGACGAGCAGTACGTC. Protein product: CASRMQGAIDEQYV.

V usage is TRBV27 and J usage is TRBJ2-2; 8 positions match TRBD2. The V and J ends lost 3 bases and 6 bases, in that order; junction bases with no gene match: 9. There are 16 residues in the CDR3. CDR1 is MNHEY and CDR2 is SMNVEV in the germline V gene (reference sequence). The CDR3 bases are TGTGCCAGCAGTTTTTCCGGGGGGGGTTTGGCCGGGGAGCTGTTTTTT. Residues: CASSFSGGGLAGELFF.

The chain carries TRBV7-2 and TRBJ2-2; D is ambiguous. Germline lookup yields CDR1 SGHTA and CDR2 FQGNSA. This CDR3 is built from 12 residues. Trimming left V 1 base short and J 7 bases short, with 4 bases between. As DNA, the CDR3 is TGTGCCAGCAGCTTAGGTAACGGGGAGCTGTTTTTT. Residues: CASSLGNGELFF.

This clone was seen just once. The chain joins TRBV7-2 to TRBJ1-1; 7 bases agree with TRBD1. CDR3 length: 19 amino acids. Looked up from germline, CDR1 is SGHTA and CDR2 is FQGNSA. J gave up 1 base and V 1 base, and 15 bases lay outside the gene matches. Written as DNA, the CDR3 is TGTGCCAGCAGCTTAGAAGGAAGGGGGCAGAGTAAAAAGAACACTGAAGCTTTCTTT. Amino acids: CASSLEGRGQSKKNTEAFF.

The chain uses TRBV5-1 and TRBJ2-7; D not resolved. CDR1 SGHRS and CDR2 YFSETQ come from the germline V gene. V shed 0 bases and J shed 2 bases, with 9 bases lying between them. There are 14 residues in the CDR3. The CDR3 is CASSLAPGTYEQYV. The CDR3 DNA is TGCGCCAGCAGCTTGGCGCCCGGAACCTACGAGCAGTACGTC.

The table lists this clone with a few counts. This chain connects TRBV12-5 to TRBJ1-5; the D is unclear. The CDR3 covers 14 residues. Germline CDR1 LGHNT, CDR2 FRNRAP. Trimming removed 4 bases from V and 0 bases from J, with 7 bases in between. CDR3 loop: CASGYLDSNQPQHF. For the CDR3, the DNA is TGTGCTAGTGGTTATCTAGATAGCAATCAGCCCCAGCATTTT.

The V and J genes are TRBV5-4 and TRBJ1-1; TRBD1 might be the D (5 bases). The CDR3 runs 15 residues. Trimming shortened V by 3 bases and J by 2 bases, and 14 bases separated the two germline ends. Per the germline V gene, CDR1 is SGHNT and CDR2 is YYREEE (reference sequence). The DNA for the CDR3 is TGTGCCAGCAGCTCGACAGTCCTGCTCAACACTGAAGCTTTCTTT. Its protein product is CASSSTVLLNTEAFF. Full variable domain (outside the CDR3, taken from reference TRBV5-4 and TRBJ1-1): ETGVTQSPTHLIKTRGQQVTLRCSSQSGHNTVSWYQQALGQGPQFIFQYYREEENGRGNFPPRFSGLQFPNYSSELNVNALELDDSALYLCASSSTVLLNTEAFFGQGTRLTVV.

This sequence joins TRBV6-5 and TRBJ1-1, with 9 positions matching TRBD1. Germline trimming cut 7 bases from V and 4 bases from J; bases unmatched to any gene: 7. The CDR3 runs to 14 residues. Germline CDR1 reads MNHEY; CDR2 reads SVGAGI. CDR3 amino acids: CASIMTGGTTEAFF. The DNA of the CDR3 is TGTGCCAGCATTATGACAGGGGGGACCACTGAAGCTTTCTTT.

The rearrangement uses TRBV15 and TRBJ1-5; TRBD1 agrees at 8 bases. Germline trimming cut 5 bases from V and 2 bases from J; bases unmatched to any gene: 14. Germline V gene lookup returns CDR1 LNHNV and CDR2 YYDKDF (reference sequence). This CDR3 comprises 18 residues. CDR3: CATSGKGHETGGNQPQHF. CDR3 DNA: TGTGCCACCAGCGGAAAAGGACACGAGACAGGGGGCAATCAGCCCCAGCATTTT.

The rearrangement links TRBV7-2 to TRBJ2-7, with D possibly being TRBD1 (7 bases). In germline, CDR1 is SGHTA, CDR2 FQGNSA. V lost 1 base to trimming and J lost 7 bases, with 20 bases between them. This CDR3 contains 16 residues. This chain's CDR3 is CASSLGSNGGQNEQYV. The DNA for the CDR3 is TGTGCCAGCAGCTTAGGGAGCAACGGGGGACAGAATGAGCAGTACGTC.

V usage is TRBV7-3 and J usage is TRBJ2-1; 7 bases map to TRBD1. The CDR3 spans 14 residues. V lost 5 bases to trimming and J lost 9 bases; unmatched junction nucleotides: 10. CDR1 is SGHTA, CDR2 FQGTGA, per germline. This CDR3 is CASSPGQAFAEQFF. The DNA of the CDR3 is TGTGCCAGCAGCCCCGGACAGGCGTTCGCTGAGCAGTTCTTC.

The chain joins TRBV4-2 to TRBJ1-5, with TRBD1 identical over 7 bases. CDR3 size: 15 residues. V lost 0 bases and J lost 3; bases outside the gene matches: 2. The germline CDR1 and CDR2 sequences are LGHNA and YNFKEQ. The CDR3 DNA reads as TGTGCCAGCAGCCAAGAAACAGGGGACAATCAGCCCCAGCATTTT. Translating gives CASSQETGDNQPQHF.

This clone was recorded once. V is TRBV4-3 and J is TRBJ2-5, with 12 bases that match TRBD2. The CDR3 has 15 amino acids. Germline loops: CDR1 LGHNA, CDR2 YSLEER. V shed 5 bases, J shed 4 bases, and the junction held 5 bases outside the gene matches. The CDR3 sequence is CASSNRGLAGETQYF. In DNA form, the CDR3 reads TGCGCCAGCAGCAACAGGGGACTAGCGGGAGAGACCCAGTACTTC.

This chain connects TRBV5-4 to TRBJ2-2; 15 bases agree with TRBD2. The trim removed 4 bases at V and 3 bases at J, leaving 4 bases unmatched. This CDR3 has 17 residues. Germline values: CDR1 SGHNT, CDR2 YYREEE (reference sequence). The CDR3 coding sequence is TGTGCCAGCAGCCGGACTAGCGGGAGGGTATACACCGGGGAGCTGTTTTTT. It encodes CASSRTSGRVYTGELFF.

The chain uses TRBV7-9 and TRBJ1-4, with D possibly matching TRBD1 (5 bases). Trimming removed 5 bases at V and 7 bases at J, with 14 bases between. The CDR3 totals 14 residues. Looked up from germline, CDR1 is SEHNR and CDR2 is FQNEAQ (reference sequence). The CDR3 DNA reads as TGTGCCAGCAGCAACCGGGACTCTGGTGAAAAACTGTTTTTT. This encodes CASSNRDSGEKLFF. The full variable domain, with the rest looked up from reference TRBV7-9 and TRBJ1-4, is DTGVSQNPRHKITKRGQNVTFRCDPISEHNRLYWYRQTLGQGPEFLTYFQNEAQLEKSRLLSDRFSAERPKGSFSTLEIQRTEQGDSAMYLCASSNRDSGEKLFFGSGTQLSVL.

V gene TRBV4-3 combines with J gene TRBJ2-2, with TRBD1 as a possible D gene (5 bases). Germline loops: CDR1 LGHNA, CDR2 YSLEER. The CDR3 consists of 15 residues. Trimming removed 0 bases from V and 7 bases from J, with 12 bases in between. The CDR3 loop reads CASSQDSGPDGELFF. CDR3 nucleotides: TGCGCCAGCAGCCAAGATTCAGGGCCCGACGGGGAGCTGTTTTTT.

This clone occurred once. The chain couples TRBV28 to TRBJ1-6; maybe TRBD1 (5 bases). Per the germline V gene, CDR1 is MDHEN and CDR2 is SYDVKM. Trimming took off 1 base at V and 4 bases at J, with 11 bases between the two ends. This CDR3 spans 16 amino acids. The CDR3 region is CASSLSQGTYNSPLHF. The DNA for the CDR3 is TGTGCCAGCAGTTTATCCCAAGGGACTTATAATTCACCCCTCCACTTT.